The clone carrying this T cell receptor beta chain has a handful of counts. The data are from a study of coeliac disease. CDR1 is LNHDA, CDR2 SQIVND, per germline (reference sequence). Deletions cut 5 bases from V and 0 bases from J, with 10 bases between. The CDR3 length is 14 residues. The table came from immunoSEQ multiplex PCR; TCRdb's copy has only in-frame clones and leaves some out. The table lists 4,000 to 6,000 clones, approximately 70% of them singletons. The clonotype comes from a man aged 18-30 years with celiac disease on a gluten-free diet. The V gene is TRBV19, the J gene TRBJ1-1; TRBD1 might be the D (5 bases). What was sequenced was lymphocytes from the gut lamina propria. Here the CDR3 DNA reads TGTGCCAGTAGTGATACAGGACTGAACACTGAAGCTTTCTTT. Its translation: CASSDTGLNTEAFF.